A selection of T cell receptor beta chains follows, all from one sample in a study of spatial heterogeneity in lung cancer. MiXCR, run by TCRdb on the 5' RACE reads, gives a single entry per CDR3 protein. The table shows tens of thousands of distinct CDR3 sequences, with less than 5.5% occurring only once. Sample: PBMCs, taken at surgery. These receptor sequences come from a male donor with early-stage non-small cell lung cancer. The CDR3 runs from the conserved cysteine through the conserved F or W. D genes are given only for firm matches. Part of the rows lack a size; the others show once, few, many or a class for expanded clones.

v_call	clone_size	j_call	d_call	cdr3_nt	cdr3_aa
TRBV7-9	medium-sized	TRBJ1-1	TRBD1	TGTGCCAGCAGCGCTTCAGGGGGTCGAACTGAAGCTTTCTTT	CASSASGGRTEAFF
TRBV19	many	TRBJ2-3	-	TGTGCCAGTAGATCGTCCAAGTATAGCACAGATACGCAGTATTTT	CASRSSKYSTDTQYF
TRBV19	many	TRBJ2-5	TRBD2	TGTGCCAGTAGTTATACTAGCGGGAGCGAGACCCAGTACTTC	CASSYTSGSETQYF
TRBV27	many	TRBJ2-2	-	TGTGCCAGCAGTTTGGGGGTCGGGGAGCTGTTTTTT	CASSLGVGELFF
TRBV5-1	many	TRBJ2-2	-	TGCGCCAGCAGCATGGCAAGGCCCAGCGGGGAGCTGTTTTTT	CASSMARPSGELFF
TRBV2	many	TRBJ1-5	TRBD1	TGTGCCAGCAGAACAGGGGCCGGGAGCAATCAGCCCCAGCATTTT	CASRTGAGSNQPQHF
TRBV28	many	TRBJ2-7	-	TGTGCCAGCATGAGAGGCAGGGGCTACGAGCAGTACTTC	CASMRGRGYEQYF
TRBV5-1	many	TRBJ2-7	-	TGCGCCAGCAGCTTGGACAGACAGTACTACGAGCAGTACTTC	CASSLDRQYYEQYF
TRBV30	-	TRBJ1-6	-	TGTGCCTGGGCGAGGACCTCACCCCTCCACTTT	CAWARTSPLHF
TRBV5-1	few	TRBJ2-3	-	TGCGCCAGCAGGTTGGGATGGGATACGCAGTATTTT	CASRLGWDTQYF
TRBV19	-	TRBJ2-7	TRBD1	TGTGCCAGTAGTCTTACAGGGGGCAGGTCCTACGAGCAGTACTTC	CASSLTGGRSYEQYF
TRBV19	many	TRBJ1-5	-	TGTGCCAGCCCTTTTCCGGGACGCCCCAGCAATCAGCCCCAGCATTTT	CASPFPGRPSNQPQHF
TRBV9	-	TRBJ2-7	-	TGTGCCAGCAGCGTAGAATACAGCTCCTACGAGCAGTACTTC	CASSVEYSSYEQYF
TRBV5-1	many	TRBJ1-4	-	TGCGCCAGCACCCCCGGAGGGGCCGGAAAACTGTTTTTT	CASTPGGAGKLFF
TRBV28	many	TRBJ2-5	TRBD2	TGTGCCAGCAGTCGGCTAGCGGGAGCAGCAGAGACCCAGTACTTC	CASSRLAGAAETQYF
TRBV10-3	many	TRBJ1-5	-	TGTGCCATCAGTGGGGTAAATAGCAATCAGCCCCAGCATTTT	CAISGVNSNQPQHF
TRBV20-1	-	TRBJ2-1	-	TGCAGTGCTAGAAACCTAATTTTGGGGCAGTTCTTC	CSARNLILGQFF
TRBV27	many	TRBJ1-1	-	TGTGCCAGCAGTTTATGGGGGGTTGGGGCTGAAGCTTTCTTT	CASSLWGVGAEAFF
TRBV5-5	many	TRBJ1-1	-	TGTGCCAGCAGCTTGGTTGGGGGCGAGAACACTGAAGCTTTCTTT	CASSLVGGENTEAFF
TRBV5-1	many	TRBJ1-4	TRBD1	TGCGCCAGCAGCTTACAGGGGGCGCAGAATAATGAAAAACTGTTTTTT	CASSLQGAQNNEKLFF
TRBV30	-	TRBJ1-1	-	TGTGCCTATTCTCGGGTCACTGAAGCTTTCTTT	CAYSRVTEAFF
TRBV27	many	TRBJ2-1	-	TGTGCCAGCAGTTCCCACAGAGGTAGCGTGAGAGAGCAGTTCTTC	CASSSHRGSVREQFF
TRBV12-3/TRBV12-4	many	TRBJ2-2	TRBD2	TGTGCCAGCAGTTCCGCGGGAGCGGGTATCGGGGAGCTGTTTTTT	CASSSAGAGIGELFF
TRBV29-1	many	TRBJ2-2	-	TGCAGCGTCCCATTGAGGGGTGCAGGGTCGACCGGGGAGCTGTTTTTT	CSVPLRGAGSTGELFF
TRBV20-1	many	TRBJ1-4	-	TGCAGTGCTAGTCTTTCAGGGGTATCGGCAACTAATGAAAAACTGTTTTTT	CSASLSGVSATNEKLFF
TRBV20-1	many	TRBJ2-7	-	TGCAGTGCTCGCCGAACCTACGAGCAGTACTTC	CSARRTYEQYF
TRBV20-1	few	TRBJ2-7	TRBD2	TGCAGTGCGGGGACTAGCGGGAGCGAGCAGTACTTC	CSAGTSGSEQYF
TRBV28	many	TRBJ1-5	TRBD1	TGTGCCAGCAGTCGACAGGGAGGGCAGCCCCAGCATTTT	CASSRQGGQPQHF
TRBV5-1	many	TRBJ2-2	TRBD1	TGCGCCAGCCGAAGAGGGACAGGGGGCACCGGGGAGCTGTTTTTT	CASRRGTGGTGELFF
TRBV13	many	TRBJ2-1	-	TGTGCCAGCAGCTTAACCCCGGGGAGCGGAGGAGGCTACAATGAGCAGTTCTTC	CASSLTPGSGGGYNEQFF
TRBV20-1	many	TRBJ1-5	-	TGCAGTGCTCGCCTCGGACCCATAAATCAGCCCCAGCATTTT	CSARLGPINQPQHF
TRBV12-3/TRBV12-4	many	TRBJ2-7	-	TGTGCCAGCGGTCGTCTATCCTGGGGGGAGCAGTACTTC	CASGRLSWGEQYF
TRBV28	many	TRBJ1-3	TRBD1	TGTGCCAGCAGCCCCGGGGACAGGGGAAGGAACACCATATATTTT	CASSPGDRGRNTIYF
TRBV5-4	many	TRBJ2-7	TRBD1	TGTGCCAGCAGCTCAGCCGGGACAGGGATCTACGAGCAGTACTTC	CASSSAGTGIYEQYF
TRBV6-6	many	TRBJ2-3	TRBD2	TGTGCCAGCAGTACCCGGACTAGCGGGAGTAGGGCAGATACGCAGTATTTT	CASSTRTSGSRADTQYF
TRBV6-2/TRBV6-3	many	TRBJ2-3	-	TGTGCCAGCAGACCCACTGGATTCGCTACGCAGTATTTT	CASRPTGFATQYF
TRBV5-1	many	TRBJ2-2	-	TGCGCCAGCAGCCGGACCGTGAACACCGGGGAGCTGTTTTTT	CASSRTVNTGELFF
TRBV9	many	TRBJ2-2	-	TGTGCCAGCAGCGTAGTTGGGGCCGGGGAGCTGTTTTTT	CASSVVGAGELFF
TRBV24-1	many	TRBJ2-5	TRBD1	TGTGCCACCAGTGAATCGGACAGGCTCCAAGAGACCCAGTACTTC	CATSESDRLQETQYF
TRBV4-1	few	TRBJ2-5	TRBD2	TGCGCCAGCAGCCAAGATGGAGGTCTAGCGGGAGACCCAGAGACCCAGTACTTC	CASSQDGGLAGDPETQYF
TRBV7-9	many	TRBJ2-5	-	TGTGCCAGCAGTGGCACCGAGACCCAGTACTTC	CASSGTETQYF
TRBV6-5	many	TRBJ2-2	TRBD1	TGTGCCAGCACCAGACAGGGATGGAACACCGGGGAGCTGTTTTTT	CASTRQGWNTGELFF
TRBV7-2	many	TRBJ2-1	-	TGTGCCAGCAGCTTAGTCGGAGGACTGACACTCTCCTACAATGAGCAGTTCTTC	CASSLVGGLTLSYNEQFF
TRBV7-2	many	TRBJ2-3	TRBD1	TGTGCCAGCAGCCGGGACAGGGATGAAGATACGCAGTATTTT	CASSRDRDEDTQYF